This TCR beta chain was identified during a study of blood T cell repertoires in COVID-19. Germline loops: CDR1 SGHRS, CDR2 YFSETQ. V was pared by 4 bases and J by 4 bases, with 9 bases between. CDR3 length: 13 amino acids. The repertoire was sequenced with immunoSEQ multiplex PCR; TCRdb's copy has only in-frame clones and lacks some. The data hold about 99,000 clones, with 70% to 90% observed a single time. The sequencing sample was made of peripheral blood. The receptor comes from a man between 50 and 59 years old in a cohort sampled during active COVID-19. The chain links TRBV5-1 to TRBJ2-1; D is perhaps TRBD1 (6 bases). CDR3 protein: CASSPDSYNEQFF. DNA of the CDR3: TGCGCCAGCAGCCCGGACAGTTACAATGAGCAGTTCTTC.